Listed here is a single TCR beta chain. This specimen belongs to a study of T-cell reconstitution after alpha-beta-depleted transplantation in children. Unique molecular identifiers were used to barcode this TCRbeta library. From the PCR reads, TCRdb called clonotypes with MiXCR, one entry per CDR3 protein. The sample holds around 400,000 distinct CDR3 sequences, under 13% seen once. This clonotype was obtained from a human donor who donated a stem cell graft to a child with acute myeloid leukemia. The specimen comprised PBMCs from the stem cell graft donor, sampled from the stem cell graft.

The CDR3 here is CASSYGSGTDTEAFF. The CDR3 coding sequence is TGTGCCAGCAGTTACGGGTCCGGGACAGACACTGAAGCTTTCTTT. The J gene is TRBJ1-1, the V gene TRBV6-5, with 7 bases aligning to TRBD1. The CDR3 is 15 amino acids. Germline V gene sequence: CDR1 MNHEY, CDR2 SVGAGI. V shed 2 bases and J 3 bases; nucleotides not matched to a gene: 6.